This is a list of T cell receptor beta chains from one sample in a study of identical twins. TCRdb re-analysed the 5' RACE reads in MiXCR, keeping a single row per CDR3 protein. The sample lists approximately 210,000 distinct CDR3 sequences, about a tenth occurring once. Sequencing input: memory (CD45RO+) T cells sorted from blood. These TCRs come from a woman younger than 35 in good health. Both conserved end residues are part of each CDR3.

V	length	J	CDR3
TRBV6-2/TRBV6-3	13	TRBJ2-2	CASRRQPAGELFF
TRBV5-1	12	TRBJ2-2	CASRPPGGELFF
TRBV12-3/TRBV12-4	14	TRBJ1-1	CASSLALAGFEAFF
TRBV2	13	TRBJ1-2	CASSLGQGRGYTF
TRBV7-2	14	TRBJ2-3	CASSADWSTDTQYF
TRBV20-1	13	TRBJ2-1	CSGIAHWQNEQFF
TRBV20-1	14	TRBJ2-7	CSARDSRERYEQYF
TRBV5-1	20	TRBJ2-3	CASSQPSGGGWTPSTDTQYF
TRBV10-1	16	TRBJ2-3	CASSDKGGTGRDTQYF
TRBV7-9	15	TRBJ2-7	CASSPRTGAVHEQYF
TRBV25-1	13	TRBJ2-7	CASGSPTSDEQYF
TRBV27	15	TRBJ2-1	CASSLLSLNYNEQFF
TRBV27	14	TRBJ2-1	CASSGRTVKNEQFF
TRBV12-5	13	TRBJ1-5	CASGLTGFQPQHF
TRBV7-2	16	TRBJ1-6	CASSLMRQGGPSPLHF
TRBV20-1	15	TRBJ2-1	CSARGGGSSYNEQFF
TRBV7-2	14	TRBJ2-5	CASSSNRGKETQYF
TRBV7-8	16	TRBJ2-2	CASSFSGGKSTGELFF
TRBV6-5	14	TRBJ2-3	CASSYSHNTDTQYF
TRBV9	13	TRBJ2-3	CASSVGLQDTQYF
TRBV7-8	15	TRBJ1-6	CASSLGEMGNSPLHF
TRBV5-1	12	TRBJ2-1	CASSLETNEQFF
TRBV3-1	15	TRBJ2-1	CATCQTGTPLYEQFF
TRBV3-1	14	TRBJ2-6	CASSQVSGANVLTF
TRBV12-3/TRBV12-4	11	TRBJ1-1	CASSLGQKAFF
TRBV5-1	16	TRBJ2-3	CASSLVGGLRADTQYF
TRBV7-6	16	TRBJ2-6	CASSFSIVSGANVLTF
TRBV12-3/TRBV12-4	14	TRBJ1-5	CASSLEPLNQPQHF
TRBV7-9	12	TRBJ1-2	CASSSGTSGYTF
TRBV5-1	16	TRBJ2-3	CASSVIAGGLTDTQYF
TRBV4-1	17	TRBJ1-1	CASSQDTIRAMNTEAFF
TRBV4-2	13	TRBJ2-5	CASSPQRRETQYF
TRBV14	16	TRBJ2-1	CASSQVAGGFYNEQFF
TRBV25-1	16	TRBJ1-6	CASSSTERYGVSPLHF
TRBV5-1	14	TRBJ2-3	CASSRAAGTDTQYF
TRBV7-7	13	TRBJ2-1	CASSLHTTAVQFF
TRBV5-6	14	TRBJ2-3	CASSFPGSTDTQYF
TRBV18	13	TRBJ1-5	CASSPGAGQPQHF
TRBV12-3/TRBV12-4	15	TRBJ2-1	CASTLSGRAGNEQFF
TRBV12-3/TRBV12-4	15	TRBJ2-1	CASTQHLAGEGEQFF
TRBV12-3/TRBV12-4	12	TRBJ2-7	CASSFHQGITYF
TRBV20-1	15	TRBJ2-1	CSARDLAGGPHEQFF
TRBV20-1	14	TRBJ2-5	CSASRASGQETQYF
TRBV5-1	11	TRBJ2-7	CASSLMREQYF
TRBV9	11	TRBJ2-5	CASSPVETQYF
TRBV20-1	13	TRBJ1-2	CSATTGGIYGYTF
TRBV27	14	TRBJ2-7	CASREGTAAYEQYF
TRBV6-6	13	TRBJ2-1	CASSYWTVNEQFF